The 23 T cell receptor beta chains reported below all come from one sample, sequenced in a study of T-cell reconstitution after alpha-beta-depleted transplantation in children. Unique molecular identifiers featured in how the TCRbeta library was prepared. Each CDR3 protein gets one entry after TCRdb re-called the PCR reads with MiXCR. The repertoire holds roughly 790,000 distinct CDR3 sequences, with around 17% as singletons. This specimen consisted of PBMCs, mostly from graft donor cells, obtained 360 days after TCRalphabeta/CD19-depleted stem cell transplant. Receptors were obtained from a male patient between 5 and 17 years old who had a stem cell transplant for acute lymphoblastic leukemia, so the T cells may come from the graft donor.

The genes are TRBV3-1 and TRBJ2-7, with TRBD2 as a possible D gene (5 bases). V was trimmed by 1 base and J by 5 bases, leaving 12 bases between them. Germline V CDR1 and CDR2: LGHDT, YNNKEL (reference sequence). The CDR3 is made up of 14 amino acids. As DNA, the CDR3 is TGTGCCAGCAGCCAAGGAGTCGGGATTGACGAGCAGTACTTC. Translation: CASSQGVGIDEQYF.

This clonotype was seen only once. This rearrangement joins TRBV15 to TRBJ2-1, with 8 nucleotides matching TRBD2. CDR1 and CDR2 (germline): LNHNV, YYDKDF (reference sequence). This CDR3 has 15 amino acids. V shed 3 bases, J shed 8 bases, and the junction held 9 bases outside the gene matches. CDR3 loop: CATSSRGLVIDEQFF. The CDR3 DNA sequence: TGTGCCACCAGCAGCCGGGGACTAGTAATCGATGAGCAGTTCTTC. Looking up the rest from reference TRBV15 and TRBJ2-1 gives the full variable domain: DAMVIQNPRYQVTQFGKPVTLSCSQTLNHNVMYWYQQKSSQAPKLLFHYYDKDFNNEADTPDNFQSRRPNTSFCFLDIRSPGLGDTAMYLCATSSRGLVIDEQFFGPGTRLTVL.

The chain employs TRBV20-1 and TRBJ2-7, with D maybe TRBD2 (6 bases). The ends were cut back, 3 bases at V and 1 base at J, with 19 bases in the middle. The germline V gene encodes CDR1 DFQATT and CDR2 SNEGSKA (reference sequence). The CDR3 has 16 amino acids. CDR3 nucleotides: TGCAGTGCTAGCGGCTTCTTAAGCGGGCCATCCTACGAGCAGTACTTC. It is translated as CSASGFLSGPSYEQYF.

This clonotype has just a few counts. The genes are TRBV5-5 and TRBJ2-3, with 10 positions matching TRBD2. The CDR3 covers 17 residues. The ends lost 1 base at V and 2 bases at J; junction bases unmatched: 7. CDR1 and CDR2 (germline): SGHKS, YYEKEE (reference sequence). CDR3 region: CASSLHLAGAFTDTQYF. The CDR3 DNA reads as TGTGCCAGCAGCTTGCATCTAGCGGGAGCTTTCACAGATACGCAGTATTTT.

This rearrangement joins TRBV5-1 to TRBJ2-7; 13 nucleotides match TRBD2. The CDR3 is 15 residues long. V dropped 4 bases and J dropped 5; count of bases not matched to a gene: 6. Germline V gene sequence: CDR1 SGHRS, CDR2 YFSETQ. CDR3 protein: CASSPTSGRGHEQYF. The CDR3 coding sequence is TGCGCCAGCAGCCCAACTAGCGGGAGGGGTCACGAGCAGTACTTC.

In DNA, the CDR3 is TGCGCCAGCAGCCAAGTTAGGAGCGGGATTAACACCGGGGAGCTGTTTTTT. This encodes CASSQVRSGINTGELFF. The chain has TRBV4-1 and TRBJ2-2; 7 positions agree with TRBD2. Germline-derived CDR1 and CDR2 are MGHRA and YSYEKL. The CDR3 has 17 residues. J was trimmed by 2 bases and V by 1 base; bases with no gene match: 7.

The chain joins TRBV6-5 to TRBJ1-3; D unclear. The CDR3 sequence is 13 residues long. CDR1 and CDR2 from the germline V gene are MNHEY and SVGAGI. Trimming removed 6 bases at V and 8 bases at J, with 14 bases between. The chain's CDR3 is CASRLGRRDTIYF. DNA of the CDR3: TGTGCCAGCAGACTCGGGCGTAGAGACACCATATATTTT.

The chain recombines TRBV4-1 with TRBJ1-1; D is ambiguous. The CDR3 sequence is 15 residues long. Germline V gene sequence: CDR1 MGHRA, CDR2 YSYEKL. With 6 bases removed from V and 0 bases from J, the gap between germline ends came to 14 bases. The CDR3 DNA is TGCGCCAGCAGGCCGGTAGGCGGTGTGAACACTGAAGCTTTCTTT. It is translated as CASRPVGGVNTEAFF.

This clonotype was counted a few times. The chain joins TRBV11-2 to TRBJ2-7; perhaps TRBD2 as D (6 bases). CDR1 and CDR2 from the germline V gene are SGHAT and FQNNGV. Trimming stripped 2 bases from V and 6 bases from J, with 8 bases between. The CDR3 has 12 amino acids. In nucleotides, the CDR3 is TGTGCCAGCAGCTTACTAGCGACCGAGCAGTACTTC. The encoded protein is CASSLLATEQYF.

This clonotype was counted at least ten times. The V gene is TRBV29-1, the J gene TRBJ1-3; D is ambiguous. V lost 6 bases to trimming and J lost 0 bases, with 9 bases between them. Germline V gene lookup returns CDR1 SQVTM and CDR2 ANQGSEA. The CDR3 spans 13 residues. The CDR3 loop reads CSVSRGSGNTIYF. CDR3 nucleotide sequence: TGCAGCGTCAGTCGCGGCTCTGGAAACACCATATATTTT.

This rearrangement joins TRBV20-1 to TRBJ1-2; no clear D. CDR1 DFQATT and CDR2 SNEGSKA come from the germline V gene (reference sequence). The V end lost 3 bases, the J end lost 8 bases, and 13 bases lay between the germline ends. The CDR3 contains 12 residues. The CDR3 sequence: CSARLGRLGYTF. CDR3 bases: TGCAGTGCTAGGCTTGGGCGGTTGGGCTACACCTTC.

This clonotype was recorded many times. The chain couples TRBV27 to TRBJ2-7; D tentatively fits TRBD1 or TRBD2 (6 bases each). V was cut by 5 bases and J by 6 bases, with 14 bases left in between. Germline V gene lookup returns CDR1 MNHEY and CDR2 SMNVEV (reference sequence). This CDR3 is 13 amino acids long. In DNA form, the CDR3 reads TGTGCCAGCAGTCACAGGGAGGTGGCCGAGCAGTACTTC. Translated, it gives CASSHREVAEQYF.

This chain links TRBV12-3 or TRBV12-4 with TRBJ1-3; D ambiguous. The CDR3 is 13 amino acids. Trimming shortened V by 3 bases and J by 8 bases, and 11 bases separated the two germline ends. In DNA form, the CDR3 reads TGTGCCAGCAGTTTCTCGGGAGGATACACCATATATTTT. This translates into CASSFSGGYTIYF.

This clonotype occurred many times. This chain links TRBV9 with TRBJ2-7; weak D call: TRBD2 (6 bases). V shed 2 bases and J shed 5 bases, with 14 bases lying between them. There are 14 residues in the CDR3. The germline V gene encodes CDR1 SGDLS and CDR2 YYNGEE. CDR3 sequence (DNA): TGTGCCAGCAGCGTTTTTTCGGGGGACGACGAGCAGTACTTC. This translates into CASSVFSGDDEQYF.

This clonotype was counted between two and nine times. The CDR3 region is CASSLGKNTDTQYF. The CDR3 DNA sequence: TGTGCCAGCAGCTTAGGGAAAAACACAGATACGCAGTATTTT. The chain is built from TRBV7-9 and TRBJ2-3, with unresolved D. The CDR3 consists of 14 residues. The germline V and J ends were trimmed by 1 base and 2 bases, with 7 bases remaining between them. Germline CDR1 and CDR2: SEHNR and FQNEAQ (reference sequence).

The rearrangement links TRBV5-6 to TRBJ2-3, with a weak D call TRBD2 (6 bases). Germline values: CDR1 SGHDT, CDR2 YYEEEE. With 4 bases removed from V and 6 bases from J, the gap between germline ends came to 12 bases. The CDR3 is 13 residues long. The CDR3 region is CASSRSGGDTQYF. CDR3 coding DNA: TGTGCCAGCAGCCGAAGTGGGGGGGATACGCAGTATTTT. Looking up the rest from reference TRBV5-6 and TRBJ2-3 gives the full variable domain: DAGVTQSPTHLIKTRGQQVTLRCSPKSGHDTVSWYQQALGQGPQFIFQYYEEEERQRGNFPDRFSGHQFPNYSSELNVNALLLGDSALYLCASSRSGGDTQYFGPGTRLTVL.

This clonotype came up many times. The CDR3 coding sequence is TGTGCCAGCAGGGGGAGGTCGGGGAGTGAGACCCAGTACTTC. Protein: CASRGRSGSETQYF. This rearrangement joins TRBV12-3 or TRBV12-4 to TRBJ2-5; tentative D call: TRBD2 (6 bases). CDR3 size: 14 residues. V was trimmed by 6 bases and J by 5 bases, leaving 16 bases between them.

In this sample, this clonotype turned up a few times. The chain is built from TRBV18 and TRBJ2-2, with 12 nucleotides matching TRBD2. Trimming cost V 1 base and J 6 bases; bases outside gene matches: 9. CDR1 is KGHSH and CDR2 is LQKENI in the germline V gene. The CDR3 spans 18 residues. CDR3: CASSPLPTSGRVAGELFF. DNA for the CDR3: TGTGCCAGCTCACCACTGCCGACTAGCGGGAGAGTAGCCGGGGAGCTGTTTTTT.

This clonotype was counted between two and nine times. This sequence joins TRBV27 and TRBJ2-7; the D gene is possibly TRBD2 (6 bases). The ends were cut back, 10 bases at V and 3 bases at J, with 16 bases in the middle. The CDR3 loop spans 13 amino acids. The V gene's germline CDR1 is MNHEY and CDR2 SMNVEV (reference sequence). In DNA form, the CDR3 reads TGTGCCACCGCGCTGACTAGGAGCTACGAGCAGTACTTC. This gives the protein CATALTRSYEQYF.

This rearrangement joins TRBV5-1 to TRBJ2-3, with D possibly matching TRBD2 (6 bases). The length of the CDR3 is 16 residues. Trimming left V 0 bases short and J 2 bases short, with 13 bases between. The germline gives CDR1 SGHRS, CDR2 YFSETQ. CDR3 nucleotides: TGCGCCAGCAGCTTGGCTGGAGGGGATCCCACAGATACGCAGTATTTT. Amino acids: CASSLAGGDPTDTQYF.

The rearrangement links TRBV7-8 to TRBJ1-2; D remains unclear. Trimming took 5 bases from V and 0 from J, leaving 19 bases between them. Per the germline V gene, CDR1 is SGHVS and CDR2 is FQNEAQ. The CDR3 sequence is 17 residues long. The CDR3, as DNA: TGTGCCAGCAGCAATAGGAGAATGGGCATGCCTAACTATGGCTACACCTTC. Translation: CASSNRRMGMPNYGYTF.

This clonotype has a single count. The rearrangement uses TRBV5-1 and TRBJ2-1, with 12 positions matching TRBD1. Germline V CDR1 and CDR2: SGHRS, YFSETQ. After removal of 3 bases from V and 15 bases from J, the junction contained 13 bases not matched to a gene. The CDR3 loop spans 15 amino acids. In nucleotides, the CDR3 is TGCGCCAGCAGCTCGGCGGGACAGGGGGCTACAGTGAGGTTCTTC. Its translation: CASSSAGQGATVRFF.

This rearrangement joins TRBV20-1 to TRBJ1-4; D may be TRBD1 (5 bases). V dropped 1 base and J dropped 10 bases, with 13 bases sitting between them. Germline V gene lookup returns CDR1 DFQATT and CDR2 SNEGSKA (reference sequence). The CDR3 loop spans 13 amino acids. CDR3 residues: CSARVPGTGKLFF. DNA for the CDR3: TGCAGTGCTAGAGTTCCCGGAACAGGAAAACTGTTTTTT.